These T cell receptor beta chains were read from a single sample in a study of T cell repertoires in cytomegalovirus infection. Their cognate antigens are unknown. TCRdb used MiXCR to reprocess the reads, holding one entry per CDR3 protein. The data contain 570,000 or so distinct CDR3 sequences, over 35% of them singletons. The starting material was cultured PBMCs, obtained from culture after CMV antigen stimulation. Receptor source: a human donor in good health (CMV status not recorded). Some clones in this sample may be carry-over from other donors' samples. The CDR3 runs from the conserved cysteine through the conserved F or W. D genes are given only for firm matches. Rows give clone size only sometimes, using once, few, many, or a class for an expanded clone.

V gene	D gene	clone size	J gene	CDR3 DNA	CDR3 protein
TRBV5-4	NA	NA	TRBJ2-2	TGTGCCAGTACTACGCGGGACAGCAACACCGGGGAGCTGTTTTTT	CASTTRDSNTGELFF
TRBV19	NA	few	TRBJ1-1	TGTGCCAGTAGTTTTTACTACAGGGCCCGGAACACTGAAGCTTTCTTT	CASSFYYRARNTEAFF
TRBV7-9	NA	few	TRBJ1-3	TGTGCCAGCAGCCCGAGGGGGGGGTCCTCTGGAAACACCATATATTTT	CASSPRGGSSGNTIYF
TRBV20-1	TRBD1	once	TRBJ2-2	TGCAGTGCCGCAACCGGGACAGCGAACACCGGGGAGCTGTTTTTT	CSAATGTANTGELFF
TRBV7-2	TRBD2	many	TRBJ2-3	TGTGCCAGCAGCTTAGCGGGGCAGAGGCGGGGGGTGGATACGCAGTATTTT	CASSLAGQRRGVDTQYF
TRBV4-3	TRBD1	NA	TRBJ2-7	TGCGCCAGCAGCCAAGATTGGACAGGGTCTTACGAGCAGTACTTC	CASSQDWTGSYEQYF
TRBV2	NA	NA	TRBJ2-1	TGTGCCAGCAGTTGGGACTGGACGGACAATGAGCAGTTCTTC	CASSWDWTDNEQFF
TRBV28	NA	few	TRBJ2-3	TGTGCCAGCAGTTTCAGGGCTTCATATACAGATACGCAGTATTTT	CASSFRASYTDTQYF
TRBV20-1	TRBD1	NA	TRBJ1-2	TGCAGTGCACCTCCCCAGGGGGGGGGGGACACCTTC	CSAPPQGGGDTF
TRBV7-9	TRBD2	few	TRBJ2-1	TGTGCCAGCAGCTTAGGGGGGACTAGCGGGAAACAATACAATGAGCAGTTCTTC	CASSLGGTSGKQYNEQFF
TRBV7-2	TRBD2	once	TRBJ2-3	TGTGCCAGCACCCTAGCGGGGAGCACAGATACGCAGTATTTT	CASTLAGSTDTQYF
TRBV7-8	NA	few	TRBJ2-7	TGTGCCAGCAGCTTAGAGGGTGCCATGGAGCAGTACTTC	CASSLEGAMEQYF
TRBV5-4	TRBD1	few	TRBJ1-1	TGTGCCAGCAGCGGGGGACAGTCTGAGACAGAAGCTTTCTTT	CASSGGQSETEAFF
TRBV28	TRBD1	few	TRBJ1-1	TGTGCCAGCAGTCCGGGACAGGGGCCCGGGAAAGAAGCTTTCTTT	CASSPGQGPGKEAFF
TRBV10-2	NA	NA	TRBJ2-1	TGCGCCAGCAGCTTAAGTACGGGGAATGAGCAGTTCTTC	CASSLSTGNEQFF
TRBV19	TRBD1	NA	TRBJ1-5	TGTGCCAGTAGTATAGTTGGGACAGAGGAAGGTCAGCCCCAGCATTTT	CASSIVGTEEGQPQHF
TRBV4-1	NA	NA	TRBJ2-7	TGCGCCAGCAGCCAAGGGCCCGAGGACGAGCAGTACTTC	CASSQGPEDEQYF
TRBV19	NA	NA	TRBJ2-3	TGTGCCAGTAAAGGGAATATCGAAGATACGCAGTATTTT	CASKGNIEDTQYF
TRBV7-8	NA	NA	TRBJ2-5	TGTGCCAGCAGTTTCACCGGGCTCCAGGGTGAGGCCCAGTACTTC	CASSFTGLQGEAQYF
TRBV7-2	NA	NA	TRBJ1-1	TGTGCCAGCAGCTTAATTGGCTCGGGGGGCACTGAAGCTTTCTTT	CASSLIGSGGTEAFF
TRBV5-1	NA	NA	TRBJ2-3	TGCGCCAGCAGCCCCCGACTAGTAACGACAGATACGCAGTATTTT	CASSPRLVTTDTQYF
TRBV6-1	NA	NA	TRBJ2-5	TGTGCCAGCAGTGAAGGGACGGATCAAGAGACCCAGTACTTC	CASSEGTDQETQYF
TRBV12-3/TRBV12-4	NA	few	TRBJ1-2	TGTGCCAGCAGCCCTGGTTCTAACTATGGCTACACCTTC	CASSPGSNYGYTF
TRBV28	TRBD2	NA	TRBJ2-6	TGTGCCAGCAGTTTTTTAGGCGGGGGGGACTCTGGGGCCAACGTCCTGACTTTC	CASSFLGGGDSGANVLTF